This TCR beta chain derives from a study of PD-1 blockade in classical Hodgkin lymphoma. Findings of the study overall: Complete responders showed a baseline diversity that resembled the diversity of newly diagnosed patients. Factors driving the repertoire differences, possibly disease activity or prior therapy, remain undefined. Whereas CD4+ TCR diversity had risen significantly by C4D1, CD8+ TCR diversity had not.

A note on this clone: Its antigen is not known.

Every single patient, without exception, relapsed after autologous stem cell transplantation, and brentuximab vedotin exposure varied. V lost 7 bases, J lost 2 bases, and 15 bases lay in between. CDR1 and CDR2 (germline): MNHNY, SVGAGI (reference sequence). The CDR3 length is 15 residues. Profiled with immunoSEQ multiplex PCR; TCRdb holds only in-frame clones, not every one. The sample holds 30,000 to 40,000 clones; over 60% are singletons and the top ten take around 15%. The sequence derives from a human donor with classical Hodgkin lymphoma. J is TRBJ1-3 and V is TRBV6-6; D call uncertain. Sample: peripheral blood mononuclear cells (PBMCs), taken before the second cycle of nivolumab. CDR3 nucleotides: TGTGCCAGCACCTTGAGTAGGGTAGCTGGAAACACCATATATTTT. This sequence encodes CASTLSRVAGNTIYF.